The clone carrying this T cell receptor beta chain has ten or more counts. Its target is not known. The read ends 3 residues before the CDR3 terminus; that terminus is restored from the germline J gene. The sample is drawn from a study of T cell clonality in common variable immunodeficiency. Overall study results and limits: Compared with controls, CVID subjects had fewer shared TCRbeta clones. Reportedly, TCR beta sequences from common variable immunodeficiency showed fewer deletions and N-nucleotide insertions.

Replacement immunoglobulin had been given to every CVID subject for at least one year. Equal genomic DNA amounts from CVID and control samples were sequenced. Here immunoSEQ multiplex PCR was the method, and the copy in TCRdb shows in-frame clones only, minus some. The sample presents 20,000 to 30,000 clones, none singletons. CDR1 and CDR2 (germline): DFQATT, SNEGSKA (reference sequence). Germline trimming cut 2 bases from V and 4 bases from J; bases unmatched to any gene: 7. This CDR3 comprises 14 residues. The chain has TRBV20-1 and TRBJ2-5; 7 bases are a match to TRBD1. This receptor was identified in a human donor with common variable immunodeficiency. The sample taken for sequencing was peripheral blood mononuclear cells. The covered CDR3 bases are TGCAGTGCTAGATCGGGGACAGCCTTAGAGACC. It yields the protein CSARSGTALET. The CDR3 in its entirety is CSARSGTALETQYF.